One sample yielded the 16 T cell receptor beta chains listed below, sequenced in a study of cytomegalovirus exposure and HLA in healthy donors. 60 Vbeta and 13 Jbeta primers were used in PCR. Libraries were prepared by immunoSEQ multiplex PCR; TCRdb keeps only in-frame clonotypes and omits some of them. The sample yields about 160,000 clones, 75% to 80% seen once. Sequenced material: PBMCs. These TCRs come from a woman between 50 and 59 years old in good health and CMV-seropositive.

In this sample, this clone turned up once. V and J are TRBV5-5 and TRBJ2-6; D is uncertain. The V gene's germline CDR1 is SGHKS and CDR2 YYEKEE (reference sequence). V lost 6 bases and J 2 bases, leaving 12 bases between the germline ends. The length of the CDR3 is 15 residues. The CDR3 sequence is CASKLSGTGANVLTF. CDR3 bases: TGTGCCAGCAAGCTGTCAGGTACTGGGGCCAACGTCCTGACTTTC.

This chain connects TRBV7-9 to TRBJ2-7; unclear D gene. V was cut by 5 bases and J by 4 bases, with 18 bases left in between. Per germline, CDR1 SEHNR and CDR2 FQNEAQ (reference sequence). The CDR3 consists of 15 residues. This CDR3 is CASSPRLSYLYEQYF. Written as DNA, the CDR3 is TGTGCCAGCAGCCCGCGGCTATCTTACTTATACGAGCAGTACTTC.

This chain uses TRBV19 with TRBJ2-1; TRBD2 is a possible D gene (6 bases). CDR1 and CDR2 (germline): LNHDA, SQIVND (reference sequence). Trimming stripped 7 bases from V and 4 bases from J, with 14 bases between. The CDR3 extends over 14 amino acids. CDR3 coding DNA: TGTGCCAGTACCTCCGGGACTCGATACAATGAGCAGTTCTTC. It specifies CASTSGTRYNEQFF.

The J gene is TRBJ1-5, the V gene TRBV7-9; the D is unclear. Trimming left V 4 bases short and J 2 bases short, with 12 bases between. The germline gives CDR1 SEHNR, CDR2 FQNEAQ (reference sequence). The CDR3 contains 15 residues. In DNA, the CDR3 is TGTGCCAGCAGCTACGGGGAGGCACGCAATCAGCCCCAGCATTTT. Translating it yields CASSYGEARNQPQHF.

The CDR3 nucleotides are TGCGCCAGCAGCCAAAAGGGAGGGGTACACTACGAGCAGTACTTC. This sequence encodes CASSQKGGVHYEQYF. This chain links TRBV4-3 with TRBJ2-7, with 7 bases fitting TRBD2. This CDR3 is built from 15 residues. With 2 bases clipped from V and 3 bases from J, the junction kept 7 bases outside the gene matches. Germline lookup yields CDR1 LGHNA and CDR2 YSLEER.

The J gene is TRBJ1-5, the V gene TRBV19; D remains ambiguous. The germline V and J ends were trimmed by 5 bases and 0 bases, with 11 bases remaining between them. The CDR3 spans 15 residues. Germline V gene sequence: CDR1 LNHDA, CDR2 SQIVND (reference sequence). The CDR3 DNA is TGTGCCAGTAGTGGCGGGTTCTATAGCAATCAGCCCCAGCATTTT. Amino acids: CASSGGFYSNQPQHF.

The chain couples TRBV20-1 to TRBJ1-2; perhaps TRBD1 as D (5 bases). Germline values: CDR1 DFQATT, CDR2 SNEGSKA (reference sequence). The V end lost 4 bases, the J end lost 6 bases, and 9 bases lay between the germline ends. The CDR3 is 11 amino acids. DNA of the CDR3: TGCAGTGCTAAAGTCAGGGATGGCTACACCTTC. Translation gives CSAKVRDGYTF.

This chain connects TRBV5-1 to TRBJ1-1, with 7 bases lining up with TRBD1. This CDR3 is 14 amino acids long. The V and J ends lost 4 bases and 1 base, in that order; junction bases with no gene match: 4. Germline assignment: CDR1 SGHRS and CDR2 YFSETQ. Here the CDR3 reads CASSPGQPNTEAFF. For the CDR3, the DNA is TGCGCCAGCAGCCCGGGACAGCCGAACACTGAAGCTTTCTTT.

The chain is built from TRBV25-1 and TRBJ2-7, with D tentatively TRBD1 (6 bases). CDR3 length: 14 amino acids. The germline CDR1 and CDR2 sequences are MGHDK and SYGVNS. Trimming removed 6 bases from V and 0 bases from J, with 12 bases in between. CDR3 DNA: TGTGCCAGCAGGGGGGCATGGGGCTCCTACGAGCAGTACTTC. It specifies CASRGAWGSYEQYF.

V is TRBV28 and J is TRBJ1-2, with D tentatively TRBD1 (5 bases). V was clipped by 5 bases and J by 4 bases, with 14 bases between them. CDR1 and CDR2 from the germline V gene are MDHEN and SYDVKM. This CDR3 is 14 amino acids long. The CDR3 nucleotides are TGTGCCAGCAGTCCCTCTAGGGGTGGCTATGGCTACACCTTC. Translated: CASSPSRGGYGYTF.

This clone appeared a single time. V is TRBV19 and J is TRBJ1-2; 8 bases match TRBD1. V was clipped by 10 bases and J by 7 bases; unmatched bases: 11. There are 13 residues in the CDR3. Germline CDR1 LNHDA, CDR2 SQIVND (reference sequence). In DNA form, the CDR3 reads TGTGCCACCGGACAGGGTTTGGGTAGTGGCTACACCTTC. Protein sequence: CATGQGLGSGYTF.

This clone was detected only a few times. This chain uses TRBV19 with TRBJ2-2; D is unresolved. Trimming pared 4 bases from V and 2 bases from J, leaving 11 bases between. Per the germline V gene, CDR1 is LNHDA and CDR2 is SQIVND (reference sequence). This CDR3 has 15 amino acids. The DNA for the CDR3 is TGTGCCAGTAGTACCCTAGACGGAAACACCGGGGAGCTGTTTTTT. Translated, it gives CASSTLDGNTGELFF.

This rearrangement joins TRBV27 to TRBJ2-5, with a possible D match to TRBD2 (6 bases). CDR3 length: 15 residues. Germline CDR1 and CDR2: MNHEY and SMNVEV (reference sequence). V was pared by 0 bases and J by 4 bases, with 12 bases between. The CDR3 coding sequence is TGTGCCAGCAGTTTATCAGGCGGGACCATAGAGACCCAGTACTTC. Translating gives CASSLSGGTIETQYF.

The chain has TRBV5-5 and TRBJ2-7, with D tentatively TRBD1 (5 bases). Trimming stripped 3 bases from V and 5 bases from J, with 12 bases between. This CDR3 region has 13 residues. CDR1 SGHKS and CDR2 YYEKEE come from the germline V gene (reference sequence). The DNA for the CDR3 is TGTGCCAGCAGCTCTCCGCAGGGCCACGAGCAGTACTTC. Translated, it gives CASSSPQGHEQYF.

A single count supports this clone. The chain is built from TRBV7-2 and TRBJ2-3; TRBD2 matches 7 bases. V shed 0 bases and J 0 bases; nucleotides not matched to a gene: 0. Germline V gene sequence: CDR1 SGHTA, CDR2 FQGNSA. This CDR3 is built from 15 residues. The CDR3 sequence is CASSLAGLSTDTQYF. The CDR3 DNA sequence: TGTGCCAGCAGCTTAGCGGGACTAAGCACAGATACGCAGTATTTT. The full variable domain, with the rest looked up from reference TRBV7-2 and TRBJ2-3, is GAGVSQSPSNKVTEKGKDVELRCDPISGHTALYWYRQSLGQGLEFLIYFQGNSAPDKSGLPSDRFSAERTGGSVSTLTIQRTQQEDSAVYLCASSLAGLSTDTQYFGPGTRLTVL.

In its sample, this clone was seen once. The V and J genes are TRBV19 and TRBJ1-1; no definite D call. Per the germline V gene, CDR1 is LNHDA and CDR2 is SQIVND (reference sequence). This CDR3 spans 12 amino acids. Trimming removed 5 bases from V and 8 bases from J, with 12 bases in between. The CDR3 DNA sequence: TGTGCCAGTAGTGGGTCTGGGAGGGAAGCTTTCTTT. Its translation is CASSGSGREAFF.